The clone carrying this T cell receptor beta chain was found many times. Its antigen is still unknown. One entry per CDR3 protein results from TCRdb running MiXCR on the 5' RACE reads. The sample includes about 140,000 distinct CDR3 sequences, approximately 7.4% of them seen just once. This sample was included in a study of CD8 T cells in ankylosing spondylitis. Study observations and caveats: Reportedly, disease-linked clones are significantly enriched in ankylosing spondylitis patients' matched synovial fluid.

The sample was blood, either unsorted or a sorted T cell fraction (not recorded which). The sequence derives from a female donor with ankylosing spondylitis or in good health (not recorded which).

This CDR3 reads CASKKDREDSYTF. The CDR3 coding sequence is TGTGCCAGCAAAAAGGACAGGGAGGACAGCTACACCTTC. The chain joins TRBV28 to TRBJ1-2; TRBD1 agrees at 8 bases. This CDR3 has 13 amino acids. Germline lookup yields CDR1 MDHEN and CDR2 SYDVKM. With V trimmed by 7 bases and J by 9 bases, 10 bases remained unmatched.